This TCR beta chain appears in the sequencing data of a study of cytomegalovirus exposure and HLA in healthy donors. Overall study context: Samples from HLA-typed donors yielded around 79 million unique TCRs in an early data release.

Unmatched junction bases numbered 11, after V lost 5 bases and J lost 7 bases. Germline-derived CDR1 and CDR2 are LNHNV and YYDKDF (reference sequence). CDR3 length: 16 amino acids. A single count supports this clone. What it binds is not known. Study-level points and caveats: The majority of TCR sequences were rare, yet some public TCRs appeared in many donors. With high specificity and sensitivity, the classifier reportedly diagnosed cytomegalovirus status.

13 Jbeta primers and 60 Vbeta primers were used for the PCR. The protocol was immunoSEQ multiplex PCR, while the TCRdb copy is restricted to in-frame clones and leaves out a portion. The sample has approximately 180,000 clones; approximately 78% are singletons. Sample: PBMCs. The TCR was taken from a woman between 50 and 59 years old in good health and CMV-seropositive. The V call is TRBV15, the J call TRBJ1-6; 7 bases fit TRBD1. DNA for the CDR3: TGTGCCACCAGCGGGAAAGGACAGGTACAAAATTCACCCCTCCACTTT. Protein product: CATSGKGQVQNSPLHF.